The T cell receptor (beta chain) under discussion was sequenced for a study of vaccination and CD4 T cells after COVID-19. Whole-study context: Testing by nasal swab PCR showed convalescent patients to be SARS-CoV-2 positive; 8 or 9 were mild and one was severe. In culture, cells were exposed to overlapping spike peptides from SARS-CoV-2, HCoV-NL63, HCoV-OC43 and HCoV-229E. Study-level findings and limits: Convalescent patients displayed spike mono-reactivity in 304 of 307 vaccine-specific clones.

This clonotype has only a few counts. What it recognizes is unknown. Sample treatment: roughly 10-day PBMC culture with coronavirus spike peptide pools or control peptides (ViraFEST assay). With the Oncomine TCR Beta short-read assay, DNA from cultured CD4+ T cells was sequenced. From the PCR reads, TCRdb called clonotypes with MiXCR, one entry per CDR3 protein. This table holds 13,000 to 15,000 distinct CDR3 sequences, 30% found once. Trimming took off 7 bases at V and 2 bases at J, with 8 bases between the two ends. Germline V lookup: CDR1 MDHEN, CDR2 SYDVKM. There are 12 residues in the CDR3. The specimen was cultured CD4+ T cells from blood. The clonotype was recovered from a human donor with COVID-19. The chain has TRBV28 and TRBJ1-2, with D hard to call. Here the CDR3 reads CASTIKNYGYTF. CDR3 nucleotide sequence: TGTGCCAGCACCATTAAAAACTATGGCTACACCTTC.